This TCR beta chain was found in a study of T-cell reconstitution after alpha-beta-depleted transplantation in children. This clonotype came up many times. The DNA is left out, because the CDR3 cannot be placed on it with certainty; the CDR3 is given as TCRdb lists it. Unique molecular identifiers featured in how the TCRbeta library was prepared. One entry per CDR3 protein, called by TCRdb with MiXCR from the PCR reads. The table has a few hundred thousand distinct CDR3 sequences, approximately 9.9% seen once. The specimen was PBMCs from the stem cell graft donor, collected from the stem cell graft. The TCR sequence derives from a human donor who donated a stem cell graft to a child with SCID.

CDR3 residues: CASSVGGGTRAYF. The rearrangement links TRBV9 to TRBJ2-5; TRBD2, as called in the table, went unchecked against the DNA. Germline CDR1 and CDR2: SGDLS and YYNGEE. The CDR3 length is 13 residues, termini included.